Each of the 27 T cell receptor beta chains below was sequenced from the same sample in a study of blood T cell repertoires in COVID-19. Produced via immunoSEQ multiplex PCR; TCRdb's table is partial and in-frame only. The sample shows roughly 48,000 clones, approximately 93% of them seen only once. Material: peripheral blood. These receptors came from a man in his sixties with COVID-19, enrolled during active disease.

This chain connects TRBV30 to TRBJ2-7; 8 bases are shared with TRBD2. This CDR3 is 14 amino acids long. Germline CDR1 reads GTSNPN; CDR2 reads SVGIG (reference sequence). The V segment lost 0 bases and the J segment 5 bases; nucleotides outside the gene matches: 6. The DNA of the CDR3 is TGTGCCTGGAGTGTGACCAGCGGGAGTCACGAGCAGTACTTC. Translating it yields CAWSVTSGSHEQYF.

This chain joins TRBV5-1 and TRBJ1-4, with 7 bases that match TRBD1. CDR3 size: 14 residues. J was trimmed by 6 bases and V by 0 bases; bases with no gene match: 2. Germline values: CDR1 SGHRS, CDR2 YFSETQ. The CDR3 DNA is TGCGCCAGCAGCTTGGGGGACAGCTATGAAAAACTGTTTTTT. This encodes CASSLGDSYEKLFF.

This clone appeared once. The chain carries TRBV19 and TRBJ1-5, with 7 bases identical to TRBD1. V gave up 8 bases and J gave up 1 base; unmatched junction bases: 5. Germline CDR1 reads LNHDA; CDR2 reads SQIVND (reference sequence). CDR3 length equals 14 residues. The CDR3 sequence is CASSKQGSNQPQHF. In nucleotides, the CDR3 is TGTGCCAGTTCGAAACAGGGGAGCAATCAGCCCCAGCATTTT.

CDR3 in amino acids: CGAGIVLGNQPQHF. In DNA form, the CDR3 reads TGTGGTGCAGGGATAGTACTGGGGAATCAGCCCCAGCATTTT. The chain uses TRBV6-6 and TRBJ1-5; D is possibly TRBD1 (5 bases). Germline V gene lookup returns CDR1 MNHNY and CDR2 SVGAGI (reference sequence). The CDR3 totals 14 residues.

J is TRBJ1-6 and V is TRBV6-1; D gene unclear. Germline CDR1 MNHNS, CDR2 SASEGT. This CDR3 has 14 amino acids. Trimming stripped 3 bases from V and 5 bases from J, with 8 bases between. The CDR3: CASSEAVNNSPLHF. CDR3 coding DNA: TGTGCCAGCAGTGAGGCAGTCAATAATTCACCCCTCCACTTT.

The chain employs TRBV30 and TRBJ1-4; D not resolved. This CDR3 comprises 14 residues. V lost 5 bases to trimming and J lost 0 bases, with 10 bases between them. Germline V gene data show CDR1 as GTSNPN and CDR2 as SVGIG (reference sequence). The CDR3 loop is CAWARLPTNEKLFF. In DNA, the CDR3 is TGTGCCTGGGCCCGACTTCCAACTAATGAAAAACTGTTTTTT. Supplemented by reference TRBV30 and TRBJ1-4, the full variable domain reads SQTIHQWPATLVQPVGSPLSLECTVEGTSNPNLYWYRQAAGRGLQLLFYSVGIGQISSEVPQNLSASRPQDRQFILSSKKLLLSDSGFYLCAWARLPTNEKLFFGSGTQLSVL.

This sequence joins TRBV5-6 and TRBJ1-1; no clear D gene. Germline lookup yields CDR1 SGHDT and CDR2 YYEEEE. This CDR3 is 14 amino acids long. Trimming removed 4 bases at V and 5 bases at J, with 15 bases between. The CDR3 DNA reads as TGTGCCAGCAGCGAAAACCGACTGTTTACTGAAGCTTTCTTT. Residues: CASSENRLFTEAFF.

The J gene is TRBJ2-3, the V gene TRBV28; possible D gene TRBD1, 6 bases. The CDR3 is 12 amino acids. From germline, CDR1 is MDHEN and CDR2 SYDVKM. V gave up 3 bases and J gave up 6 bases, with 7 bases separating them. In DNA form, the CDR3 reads TGTGCCAGCAGTTTTAGGGGGGATACGCAGTATTTT. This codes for CASSFRGDTQYF.

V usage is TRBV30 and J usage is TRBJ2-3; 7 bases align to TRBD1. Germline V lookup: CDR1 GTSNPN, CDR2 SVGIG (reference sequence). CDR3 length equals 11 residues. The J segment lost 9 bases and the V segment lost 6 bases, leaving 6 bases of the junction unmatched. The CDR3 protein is CACSNRGTQYF. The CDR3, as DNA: TGTGCCTGTTCAAACAGGGGAACGCAGTATTTT.

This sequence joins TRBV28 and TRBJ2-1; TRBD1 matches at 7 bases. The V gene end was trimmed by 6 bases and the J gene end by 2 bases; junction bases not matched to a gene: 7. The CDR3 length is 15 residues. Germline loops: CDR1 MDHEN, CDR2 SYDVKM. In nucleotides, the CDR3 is TGTGCCAGCAGCCCCCCACAGGGGACCTACAATGAGCAGTTCTTC. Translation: CASSPPQGTYNEQFF.

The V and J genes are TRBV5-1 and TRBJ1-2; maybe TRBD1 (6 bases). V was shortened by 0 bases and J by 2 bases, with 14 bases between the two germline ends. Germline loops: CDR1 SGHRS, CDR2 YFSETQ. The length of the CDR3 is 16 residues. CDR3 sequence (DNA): TGCGCCAGCAGCTTGGATGGCACAGGGTTAAACTATGGCTACACCTTC. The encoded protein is CASSLDGTGLNYGYTF.

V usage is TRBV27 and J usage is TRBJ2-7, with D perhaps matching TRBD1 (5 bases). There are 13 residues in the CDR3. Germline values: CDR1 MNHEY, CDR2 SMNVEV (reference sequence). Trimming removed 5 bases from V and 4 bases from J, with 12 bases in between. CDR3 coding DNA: TGTGCCAGCAGTCCCTCGACAGTTTACGAGCAGTACTTC. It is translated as CASSPSTVYEQYF.

The CDR3 loop reads CATGPGILSNSPLHF. CDR3 DNA: TGTGCCACCGGTCCAGGGATACTTTCTAATTCACCCCTCCACTTT. The V gene is TRBV19, the J gene TRBJ1-6; perhaps TRBD1 as D (5 bases). CDR3 length: 15 amino acids. Trimming pared 10 bases from V and 6 bases from J, leaving 19 bases between. Germline V CDR1 and CDR2: LNHDA, SQIVND (reference sequence).

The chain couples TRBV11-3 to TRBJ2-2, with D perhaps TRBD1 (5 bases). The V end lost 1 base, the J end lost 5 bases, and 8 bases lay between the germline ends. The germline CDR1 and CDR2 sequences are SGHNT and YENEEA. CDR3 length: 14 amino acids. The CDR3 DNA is TGTGCCAGCAGCTTAGGGACATTAACCGGGGAGCTGTTTTTT. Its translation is CASSLGTLTGELFF.

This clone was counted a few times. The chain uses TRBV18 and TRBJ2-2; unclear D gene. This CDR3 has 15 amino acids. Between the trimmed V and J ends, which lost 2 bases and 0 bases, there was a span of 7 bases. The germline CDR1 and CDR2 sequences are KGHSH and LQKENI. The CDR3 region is CASSPRTANTGELFF. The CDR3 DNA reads TGTGCCAGCTCACCAAGAACGGCGAACACCGGGGAGCTGTTTTTT.

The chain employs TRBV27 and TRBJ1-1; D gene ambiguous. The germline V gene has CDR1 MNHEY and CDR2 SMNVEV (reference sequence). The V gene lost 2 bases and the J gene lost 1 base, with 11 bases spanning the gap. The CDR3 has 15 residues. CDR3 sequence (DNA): TGTGCCAGCAGTTTAGTCGGACTGACGAACACTGAAGCTTTCTTT. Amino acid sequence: CASSLVGLTNTEAFF.

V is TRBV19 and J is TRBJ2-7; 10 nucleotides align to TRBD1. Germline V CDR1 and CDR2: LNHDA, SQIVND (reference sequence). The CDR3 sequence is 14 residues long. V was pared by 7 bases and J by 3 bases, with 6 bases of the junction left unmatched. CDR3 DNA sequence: TGTGCCAGTACCGGACAGGGGGGCGGCTACGAGCAGTACTTC. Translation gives CASTGQGGGYEQYF.

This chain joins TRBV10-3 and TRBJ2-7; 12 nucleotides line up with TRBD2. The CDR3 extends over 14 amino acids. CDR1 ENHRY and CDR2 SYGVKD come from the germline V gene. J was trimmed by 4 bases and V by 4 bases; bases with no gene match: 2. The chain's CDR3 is CAISGTSGEYEQYF. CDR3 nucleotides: TGTGCCATCAGTGGGACTAGCGGGGAGTACGAGCAGTACTTC.

The CDR3 region is CASRTQQGAYGYTF. The DNA for the CDR3 is TGTGCCAGCCGAACCCAACAGGGGGCCTATGGCTACACCTTC. The chain recombines TRBV19 with TRBJ1-2; 9 bases align to TRBD1. The CDR3 has 14 amino acids. Germline CDR1 and CDR2: LNHDA and SQIVND (reference sequence). Germline trimming cut 9 bases from V and 4 bases from J; bases unmatched to any gene: 9.

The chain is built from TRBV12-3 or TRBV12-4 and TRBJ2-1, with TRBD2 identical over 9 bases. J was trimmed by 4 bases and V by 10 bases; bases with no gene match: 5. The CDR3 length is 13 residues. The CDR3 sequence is CATRLAGYNEQFF. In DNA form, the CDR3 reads TGTGCCACGAGGCTAGCGGGGTACAATGAGCAGTTCTTC.

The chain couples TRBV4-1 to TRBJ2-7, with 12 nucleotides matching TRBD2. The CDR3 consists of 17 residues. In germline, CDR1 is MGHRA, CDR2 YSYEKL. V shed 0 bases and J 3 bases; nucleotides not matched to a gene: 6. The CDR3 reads CASSQDPLAGGVYEQYF. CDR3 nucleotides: TGCGCCAGCAGCCAAGACCCACTAGCGGGAGGTGTCTACGAGCAGTACTTC.

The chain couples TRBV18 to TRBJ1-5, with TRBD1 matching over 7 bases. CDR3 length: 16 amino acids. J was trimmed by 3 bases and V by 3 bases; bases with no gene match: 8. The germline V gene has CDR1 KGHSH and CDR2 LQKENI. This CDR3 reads CASSPGTVRDNQPQHF. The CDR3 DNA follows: TGTGCCAGCTCACCTGGGACAGTAAGGGACAATCAGCCCCAGCATTTT.

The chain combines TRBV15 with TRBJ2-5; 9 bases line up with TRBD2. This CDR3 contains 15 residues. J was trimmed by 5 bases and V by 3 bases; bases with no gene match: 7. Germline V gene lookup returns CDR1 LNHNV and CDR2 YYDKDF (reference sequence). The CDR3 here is CATSRGLAGLETQYF. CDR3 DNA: TGTGCCACCAGCAGGGGGCTAGCGGGGTTGGAGACCCAGTACTTC. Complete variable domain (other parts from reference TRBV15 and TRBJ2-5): DAMVIQNPRYQVTQFGKPVTLSCSQTLNHNVMYWYQQKSSQAPKLLFHYYDKDFNNEADTPDNFQSRRPNTSFCFLDIRSPGLGDTAMYLCATSRGLAGLETQYFGPGTRLLVL.

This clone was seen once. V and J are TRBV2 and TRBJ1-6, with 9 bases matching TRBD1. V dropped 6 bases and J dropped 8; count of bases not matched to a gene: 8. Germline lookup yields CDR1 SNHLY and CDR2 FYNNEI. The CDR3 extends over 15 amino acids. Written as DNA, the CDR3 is TGTGCCAGCAGGATGGACAGGGGAGGACATTCACCCCTCCACTTT. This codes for CASRMDRGGHSPLHF.

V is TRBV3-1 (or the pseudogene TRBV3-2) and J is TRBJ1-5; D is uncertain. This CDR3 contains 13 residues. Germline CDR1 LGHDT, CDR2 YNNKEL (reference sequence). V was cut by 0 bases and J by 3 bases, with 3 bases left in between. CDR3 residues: CASSQDLNQPQHF. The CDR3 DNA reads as TGTGCCAGCAGCCAAGATCTCAATCAGCCCCAGCATTTT.

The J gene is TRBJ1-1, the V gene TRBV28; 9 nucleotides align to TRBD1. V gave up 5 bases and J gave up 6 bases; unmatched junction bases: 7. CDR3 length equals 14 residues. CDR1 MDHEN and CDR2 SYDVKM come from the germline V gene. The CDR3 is CASSVDRGRAEAFF. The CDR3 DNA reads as TGTGCCAGCAGTGTCGACAGGGGGAGGGCTGAAGCTTTCTTT.

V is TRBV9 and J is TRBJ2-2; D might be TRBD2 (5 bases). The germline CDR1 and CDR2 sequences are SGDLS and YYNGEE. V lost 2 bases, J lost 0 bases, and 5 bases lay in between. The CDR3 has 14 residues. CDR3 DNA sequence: TGTGCCAGCAGCGTGACTACGAACACCGGGGAGCTGTTTTTT. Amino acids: CASSVTTNTGELFF.